This TCR beta chain was recovered during a study of T cells in Graves' hyperthyroidism and ophthalmopathy. Template material for amplifying TCR beta CDR3 regions consisted of RNA transcripts. HTBI primers were the set used in a first-round RT-PCR of the TCR CDR3. TCRdb reanalysed the multiplex PCR reads using MiXCR and keeps one entry per CDR3 protein. The data contain more than 55,000 distinct CDR3 sequences, roughly 58% of them singletons. The CDR3 length is 14 residues. Trimming took 5 bases from V and 1 from J, leaving 9 bases between them. CDR1 is MDHEN and CDR2 is SYDVKM in the germline V gene. The sample holds many counts of this clonotype.

This clonotype was obtained from a woman aged 55-69 years with Graves' ophthalmopathy. The chain links TRBV28 to TRBJ1-3; a weak D match, TRBD1 (6 bases). The sample was blood. As DNA, the CDR3 is TGTGCCAGCAGTCCAGGGGAGTCTGGAAACACCATATATTTT. Translated: CASSPGESGNTIYF.